Following are 9 T cell receptor beta chains from one sample sequenced in a study of cytomegalovirus exposure and HLA in healthy donors. PCR primers comprised 60 Vbeta and 13 Jbeta primers. Using immunoSEQ multiplex PCR, the repertoire was profiled, and TCRdb retains in-frame clones only, with some absent. This sample has over 120,000 clones, with around 75% found just once. The sequencing input was PBMCs. These receptors all stem from a man aged 30-40 years in good health and CMV-seronegative.

The chain recombines TRBV29-1 with TRBJ2-1, with 7 bases lining up with TRBD1. This CDR3 spans 15 amino acids. Germline V gene sequence: CDR1 SQVTM, CDR2 ANQGSEA. Trimming took 7 bases from V and 3 from J; bases not matched to a gene: 12. CDR3 in amino acids: CSAPSRAGGYNEQFF. CDR3 DNA sequence: TGCAGCGCACCCTCAAGGGCAGGGGGCTACAATGAGCAGTTCTTC.

The V call is TRBV28, the J call TRBJ2-3, with 9 bases fitting TRBD1. The germline V gene encodes CDR1 MDHEN and CDR2 SYDVKM. CDR3 length: 16 residues. V dropped 5 bases and J dropped 2; count of bases not matched to a gene: 8. The DNA for the CDR3 is TGTGCCAGCAGTCCCCCCGGGACAGGGATCACAGATACGCAGTATTTT. As protein: CASSPPGTGITDTQYF.

The chain joins TRBV21-1 to TRBJ2-1; the table's D call, TRBD2, was not checked against the DNA. TRBV21-1 is assigned pseudogene status. The CDR3 length is 17 residues. The CDR3 region has the DNA TGTGCCAGCAAACTATCCCCCGGGCTAGCGGGAGTAAATGAGCAGTTCTTC. Amino acids: CASKLSPGLAGVNEQFF.

In regard to this clone: The junction departs from germline at one end; a sequencing error may be responsible. J is TRBJ2-5 and V is TRBV20-1; a possible D gene is TRBD1 (7 bases). The CDR3 covers 10 residues. Germline values: CDR1 DFQATT, CDR2 SNEGSKA (reference sequence). The DNA for the CDR3 is TGCAGTCCCAGGGGGGAGACTCAGTACTTC. It yields the protein CSPRGETQYF.

The chain has TRBV6-1 and TRBJ1-1; no clear D gene. V was clipped by 5 bases and J by 0 bases, with 13 bases between them. The CDR3 has 15 residues. Germline-derived CDR1 and CDR2 are MNHNS and SASEGT. CDR3 nucleotides: TGTGCCAGCAGTCCCACAAGGAGCCTGAACACTGAAGCTTTCTTT. It translates to CASSPTRSLNTEAFF.

This chain links TRBV2 with TRBJ2-7; 9 bases are a match to TRBD1. Germline V gene lookup returns CDR1 SNHLY and CDR2 FYNNEI. V lost 1 base, J lost 2 bases, and 6 bases stayed unmatched. This CDR3 spans 16 amino acids. The chain's CDR3 is CASSEGLGQGTYEQYF. In nucleotides, the CDR3 is TGTGCCAGCAGTGAAGGGCTCGGACAGGGGACCTACGAGCAGTACTTC.

The CDR3 coding sequence is TGTGCCAGCAGCCTGACCGGGACAGGGATCAACACTGAAGCTTTCTTT. Residues: CASSLTGTGINTEAFF. V gene TRBV5-4 combines with J gene TRBJ1-1; 9 bases match TRBD1. J lost 2 bases, V lost 4 bases, and 9 bases had no gene match. The CDR3 extends over 16 amino acids. Per germline, CDR1 SGHNT and CDR2 YYREEE (reference sequence).

The chain is built from TRBV4-2 and TRBJ2-5; D may be TRBD2 (6 bases). Germline lookup yields CDR1 LGHNA and CDR2 YNFKEQ. V was cut by 3 bases and J by 7 bases, with 12 bases left in between. The length of the CDR3 is 13 residues. CDR3 amino acids: CASSQGGGGTQYF. Written as DNA, the CDR3 is TGTGCCAGCAGCCAGGGTGGGGGAGGGACCCAGTACTTC.

This clone was seen more than once but under ten times. V usage is TRBV7-2 and J usage is TRBJ2-7, with 11 nucleotides matching TRBD1. V lost 6 bases and J lost 4; bases outside the gene matches: 8. Looked up from germline, CDR1 is SGHTA and CDR2 is FQGNSA. CDR3 length: 15 residues. The CDR3 is CASRLPGQGGYEQYF. The CDR3 nucleotides are TGTGCCAGCAGATTACCGGGACAGGGGGGGTACGAGCAGTACTTC.